Listed below are T cell receptor beta chains from one sample, sequenced in a study of blood T cells in healthy people across ages. TCRdb recomputed calls from the 5' RACE reads with MiXCR, one row per CDR3 protein. This table has fewer than 900,000 distinct CDR3 sequences, approximately 49% appearing once. Sequenced sample: blood. The receptors here all came from a woman between 55 and 75 years old in good health. Both conserved end residues are trimmed from each CDR3.

v_call,j_call,cdr3_aa
TRBV20-1,TRBJ1-6,SALPTGSYNSPLH
TRBV6-2/TRBV6-3,TRBJ2-7,ASSANLAGVPDEQY
TRBV20-1,TRBJ2-7,SAIGESYEQY
TRBV5-6,TRBJ2-7,ASSWIDRSSYEQY
TRBV20-1,TRBJ2-6,SAHKGSGANVLT
TRBV7-2,TRBJ1-2,ASSLGTGQGGGGYT
TRBV20-1,NA,SAPGLLYEQY
TRBV29-1,TRBJ2-5,SGGQHRETQY
TRBV5-1,TRBJ2-7,ASSFVGQTNYEQY
TRBV20-1,TRBJ2-7,SARVFRGSSYEQY
TRBV19,TRBJ2-2,ASSPPGLAGVRTGELF
TRBV29-1,TRBJ1-2,SVEGFDSYGYT
TRBV4-1,TRBJ2-7,ASSREGSSYEQY
TRBV7-2,TRBJ2-3,ASSQAGTSTDTQY
TRBV28,TRBJ2-7,ASSLDRARSYEQY
TRBV6-5,TRBJ2-5,ASSYGARRESEETQY
TRBV20-1,TRBJ2-1,SAKGGLVYNEQF